This T cell receptor (beta chain) derives from a study of cytomegalovirus exposure and HLA in healthy donors. The CDR3 totals 13 residues. The V gene lost 5 bases and the J gene lost 2 bases, with 9 bases spanning the gap. Germline CDR1 SGHVS, CDR2 FNYEAQ. The PCR was carried out with 60 Vbeta primers and 13 Jbeta primers. Libraries were prepared by immunoSEQ multiplex PCR; TCRdb keeps only in-frame clonotypes and omits some of them. The sample lists some 120,000 clones, 70% to 80% seen once, with approximately 4% in the top ten. Donors consisted of healthy bone marrow donors. The sequenced material came from PBMCs. V is TRBV7-6 and J is TRBJ1-1; weak D call: TRBD1 (6 bases). This sequence originates from a man aged 30 to 45 in good health and CMV-seropositive. The CDR3 spells CASSRTENTEAFF. The CDR3 DNA reads TGTGCCAGCAGCCGGACAGAAAACACTGAAGCTTTCTTT.